Included here is one T cell receptor beta chain sequence, with context. Its antigen is unknown. This specimen belongs to a study of CD8+ T cells in alopecia areata. Overall study context: Severity was scored as percentage of affected scalp area in treated patients.

Treatment described: oral pan-JAK inhibitor, 5-10 mg twice daily. From alopecia areata patients, lesional scalp punch biopsies and peripheral blood were collected. Study-wide points: Tofacitinib yielded significantly lower scalp clonality and fewer expanded CD8+ clones among the top 100. Researchers say the link of baseline CD8+ expansion to response remains uncertain, with one nonresponder. Scalp samples also yield sequences of resident alphabeta T cells from normal skin.

The germline CDR1 and CDR2 sequences are LNHDA and SQIVND (reference sequence). This CDR3 is built from 18 residues. Trimming stripped 8 bases from V and 0 bases from J, with 20 bases between. In each case, RNA was isolated and then reverse transcribed into cDNA as the sequencing template. Produced via immunoSEQ multiplex PCR; TCRdb's table is partial and in-frame only. Found here are around 21,000 clones, 50% to 60% of them singletons; the top ten hold approximately 7.6%. V is TRBV19 and J is TRBJ1-6; possibly TRBD1 for D (5 bases). The TCR originated in a human donor with alopecia areata. Sequencing was performed on skin, taken at week 4, from a patient treated with tofacitinib. CDR3 in amino acids: CASRRGPAGSSYNSPLHF. As DNA, the CDR3 is TGTGCCAGTCGAAGGGGCCCGGCGGGAAGCTCCTATAATTCACCCCTCCACTTT.